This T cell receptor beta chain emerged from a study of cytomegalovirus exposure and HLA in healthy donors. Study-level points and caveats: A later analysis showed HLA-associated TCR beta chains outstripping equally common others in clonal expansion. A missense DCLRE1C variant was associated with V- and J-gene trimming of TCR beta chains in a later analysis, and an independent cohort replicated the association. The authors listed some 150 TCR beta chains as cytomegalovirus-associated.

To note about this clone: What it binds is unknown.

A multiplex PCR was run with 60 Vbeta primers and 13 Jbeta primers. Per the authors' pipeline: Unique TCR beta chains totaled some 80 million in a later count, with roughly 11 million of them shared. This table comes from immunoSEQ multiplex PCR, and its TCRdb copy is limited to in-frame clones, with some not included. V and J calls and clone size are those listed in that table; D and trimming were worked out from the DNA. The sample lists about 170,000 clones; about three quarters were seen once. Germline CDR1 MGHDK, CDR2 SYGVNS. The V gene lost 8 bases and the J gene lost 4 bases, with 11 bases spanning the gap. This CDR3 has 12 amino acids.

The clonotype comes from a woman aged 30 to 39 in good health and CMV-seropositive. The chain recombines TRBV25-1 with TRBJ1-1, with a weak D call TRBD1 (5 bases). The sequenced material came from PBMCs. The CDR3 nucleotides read TGTGCCAGCTGCCTCGGGGGCACTGAAGCTTTCTTT. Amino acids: CASCLGGTEAFF. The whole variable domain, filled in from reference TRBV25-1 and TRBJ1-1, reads EADIYQTPRYLVIGTGKKITLECSQTMGHDKMYWYQQDPGMELHLIHYSYGVNSTEKGDLSSESTVSRIRTEHFPLTLESARPSHTSQYLCASCLGGTEAFFGQGTRLTVV.